One and the same sample provided the 20 T cell receptor beta chains below, sequenced in a study of T cell responses to AZD1222 COVID-19 vaccine. Only in-frame clones appear in the TCRdb table, and some are missing; sequencing was by immunoSEQ multiplex PCR. The repertoire consists of about 140,000 clones, with 93% occurring once and the leading ten covering approximately 5%. Sample: peripheral blood, taken on day 0 of AZD1222 vaccination. The receptors originated from an adult in good health.

The V gene is TRBV5-1, the J gene TRBJ2-5, with 14 bases that match TRBD2. Trimming removed 0 bases from V and 3 bases from J; junction bases left unmatched: 1. This CDR3 has 16 amino acids. Germline CDR1 reads SGHRS; CDR2 reads YFSETQ. The CDR3 is CASSLGLAGGEETQYF. CDR3 nucleotide sequence: TGCGCCAGCAGCTTGGGACTAGCGGGAGGGGAAGAGACCCAGTACTTC.

There are a few counts of this clone. The genes are TRBV4-1 and TRBJ1-6, with 7 bases that match TRBD1. The CDR3 totals 18 residues. After removal of 0 bases from V and 4 bases from J, the junction contained 9 bases not matched to a gene. The germline V gene encodes CDR1 MGHRA and CDR2 YSYEKL. The CDR3 spells CASSQDTPAGGYNSPLHF. CDR3 bases: TGCGCCAGCAGCCAAGATACCCCAGCAGGGGGATATAATTCACCCCTCCACTTT.

The chain links TRBV19 to TRBJ2-7, with a weak D call TRBD1 (5 bases). With 10 bases removed from V and 1 base from J, the gap between germline ends came to 14 bases. CDR3 length: 13 residues. CDR1 LNHDA and CDR2 SQIVND come from the germline V gene (reference sequence). The CDR3 bases are TGTGCCACTTCAGGGCGTAGGTCCTACGAGCAGTACTTC. It translates to CATSGRRSYEQYF. Together with reference TRBV19 and TRBJ2-7, the CDR3 gives the full variable domain: DGGITQSPKYLFRKEGQNVTLSCEQNLNHDAMYWYRQDPGQGLRLIYYSQIVNDFQKGDIAEGYSVSREKKESFPLTVTSAQKNPTAFYLCATSGRRSYEQYFGPGTRLTVT.

V usage is TRBV15 and J usage is TRBJ2-7, with D possibly being TRBD2 (6 bases). V was trimmed by 4 bases and J by 3 bases, leaving 13 bases between them. The CDR3 length is 14 residues. Germline CDR1 LNHNV, CDR2 YYDKDF (reference sequence). The CDR3 nucleotides read TGTGCCACCAGCATGACGGCCGGGGGCTACGAGCAGTACTTC. This codes for CATSMTAGGYEQYF.

The chain has TRBV5-1 and TRBJ2-2; no reliable D call. The germline V gene has CDR1 SGHRS and CDR2 YFSETQ. Trimming left V 4 bases short and J 1 base short, with 11 bases between. There are 15 residues in the CDR3. DNA of the CDR3: TGCGCCAGCAGCCGGCGTCGAGAGAACACCGGGGAGCTGTTTTTT. Translation: CASSRRRENTGELFF.

The genes are TRBV28 and TRBJ1-1; no clear D. CDR1 is MDHEN, CDR2 SYDVKM, per germline. The CDR3 is 14 amino acids. V was cut by 6 bases and J by 6 bases, with 17 bases left in between. This CDR3 reads CASSPGRSRSEAFF. CDR3 bases: TGTGCCAGCAGCCCGGGCCGCTCGCGGTCTGAAGCTTTCTTT.

The chain has TRBV30 and TRBJ1-1; TRBD1 aligns across 8 bases. The CDR3 is made up of 15 amino acids. Germline V gene lookup returns CDR1 GTSNPN and CDR2 SVGIG (reference sequence). J gave up 4 bases and V 2 bases, and 9 bases lay outside the gene matches. CDR3 sequence: CAWSLSDRDSTEAFF. The DNA for the CDR3 is TGTGCCTGGAGTTTATCGGACAGGGATAGCACTGAAGCTTTCTTT.

About this clone: One end of the junction does not line up with germline, which may come from a read error. This chain connects TRBV7-7 to TRBJ2-7; 8 bases are a match to TRBD2. The germline CDR1 and CDR2 sequences are SSHAT and FNYEAQ (reference sequence). The CDR3 is 14 amino acids. The CDR3 bases are TGTGCTAGCAGCTTAGCGGGACATCGTTCCGAGCAGTACTTC. Protein: CASSLAGHRSEQYF.

The chain combines TRBV19 with TRBJ1-2; D is perhaps TRBD1 (5 bases). The CDR3 is 15 amino acids. Germline V gives CDR1 LNHDA, CDR2 SQIVND (reference sequence). With 3 bases removed from V and 7 bases from J, the gap between germline ends came to 18 bases. The CDR3, as DNA: TGTGCCAGTAGTATCTCCCCCTATCAGGGTCGTGGCTACACCTTC. This translates into CASSISPYQGRGYTF.

The chain links TRBV30 to TRBJ1-1; D gene uncertain. In germline, CDR1 is GTSNPN, CDR2 SVGIG (reference sequence). CDR3 length equals 11 residues. V was cut by 6 bases and J by 6 bases, with 11 bases left in between. CDR3 loop: CACRGRAEAFF. The CDR3, as DNA: TGTGCCTGTCGGGGAAGGGCTGAAGCTTTCTTT.

This sequence joins TRBV5-1 and TRBJ1-5; D is perhaps TRBD1 (6 bases). V lost 5 bases and J lost 6, with 15 bases in between. This CDR3 contains 14 residues. The germline gives CDR1 SGHRS, CDR2 YFSETQ. CDR3 DNA sequence: TGCGCCAGCAGTCTTGGGGGCGCGGGTCAGCCCCAGCATTTT. Amino acids: CASSLGGAGQPQHF.

V gene TRBV19 combines with J gene TRBJ1-1, with 8 bases that match TRBD1. After removal of 2 bases from V and 1 base from J, the junction contained 3 bases not matched to a gene. This CDR3 has 15 residues. The germline V gene has CDR1 LNHDA and CDR2 SQIVND (reference sequence). The CDR3 region is CASSIRGQENTEAFF. In DNA form, the CDR3 reads TGTGCCAGTAGTATACGGGGACAGGAGAACACTGAAGCTTTCTTT. The variable domain in full, completed from reference TRBV19 and TRBJ1-1, reads DGGITQSPKYLFRKEGQNVTLSCEQNLNHDAMYWYRQDPGQGLRLIYYSQIVNDFQKGDIAEGYSVSREKKESFPLTVTSAQKNPTAFYLCASSIRGQENTEAFFGQGTRLTVV.

The rearrangement uses TRBV15 and TRBJ2-7; D is unresolved. V dropped 0 bases and J dropped 0 bases, with 0 bases sitting between them. There are 12 residues in the CDR3. CDR1 is LNHNV and CDR2 is YYDKDF in the germline V gene (reference sequence). The CDR3 DNA is TGTGCCACCAGCAGAGACTCCTACGAGCAGTACTTC. Amino acid sequence: CATSRDSYEQYF. Filled out from reference TRBV15 and TRBJ2-7, the complete variable domain reads DAMVIQNPRYQVTQFGKPVTLSCSQTLNHNVMYWYQQKSSQAPKLLFHYYDKDFNNEADTPDNFQSRRPNTSFCFLDIRSPGLGDTAMYLCATSRDSYEQYFGPGTRLTVT.

Details on this clone: The limits of the CDR3 on the DNA are not certain, so only TCRdb's listed CDR3 is given. The V call is TRBV29-1, the J call TRBJ1-1; the table's D call of TRBD1 was not tested on the DNA. CDR1 SQVTM and CDR2 ANQGSEA come from the germline V gene. The CDR3 has 12 residues if both end residues are counted. The CDR3 loop is CSVAGGITETFF.

The V and J genes are TRBV25-1 and TRBJ2-7; either TRBD1 or TRBD2 may supply D (6 bases each). With 7 bases removed from V and 3 bases from J, the gap between germline ends came to 16 bases. The CDR3 consists of 14 residues. Per germline, CDR1 MGHDK and CDR2 SYGVNS. The CDR3 coding sequence is TGTGCCAGCACTCCACAAGGGGGGTACTACGAGCAGTACTTC. It yields the protein CASTPQGGYYEQYF.

This rearrangement joins TRBV10-2 to TRBJ2-1; D is undetermined. Germline assignment: CDR1 WSHSY and CDR2 SAAADI. Trimming shortened V by 6 bases and J by 9 bases, and 18 bases separated the two germline ends. This CDR3 is 14 amino acids long. The CDR3 protein is CASRRTLEGGEQFF. For the CDR3, the DNA is TGCGCCAGCAGAAGGACCCTAGAAGGTGGTGAGCAGTTCTTC.

The V call is TRBV7-9, the J call TRBJ2-1; 8 bases fit TRBD1. V gave up 11 bases and J gave up 3 bases; unmatched junction bases: 6. The CDR3 extends over 13 amino acids. Germline V CDR1 and CDR2: SEHNR, FQNEAQ (reference sequence). CDR3 residues: CAGRQGRYNEQFF. The CDR3 nucleotides read TGTGCCGGTCGACAGGGGCGCTACAATGAGCAGTTCTTC.

This chain joins TRBV18 and TRBJ1-1; D perhaps matches TRBD1 (6 bases). V was clipped by 3 bases and J by 6 bases, with 11 bases between them. The germline gives CDR1 KGHSH, CDR2 LQKENI. The CDR3 spans 13 residues. The CDR3 is CASSPGADAEAFF. The CDR3 coding sequence is TGTGCCAGCTCACCGGGGGCTGACGCTGAAGCTTTCTTT.

The CDR3 loop is CASSLDVAGGGYNEQFF. The CDR3 nucleotides read TGCGCCAGCAGCTTGGATGTAGCGGGAGGGGGCTACAATGAGCAGTTCTTC. V gene TRBV5-1 combines with J gene TRBJ2-1, with 11 bases identical to TRBD2. CDR3 length: 17 amino acids. V shed 0 bases and J 3 bases; nucleotides not matched to a gene: 5. Germline V CDR1 and CDR2: SGHRS, YFSETQ.

This clone came up once. The genes are TRBV28 and TRBJ1-5; no clear D gene. This CDR3 is 13 amino acids long. V was shortened by 6 bases and J by 9 bases, with 15 bases between the two germline ends. CDR1 is MDHEN, CDR2 SYDVKM, per germline. CDR3 nucleotide sequence: TGTGCCAGCAGGACCGGGCCGTCCGGGCCCCAGCATTTT. Protein: CASRTGPSGPQHF. The whole variable domain, remainder taken from reference TRBV28 and TRBJ1-5, is DVKVTQSSRYLVKRTGEKVFLECVQDMDHENMFWYRQDPGLGLRLIYFSYDVKMKEKGDIPEGYSVSREKKERFSLILESASTNQTSMYLCASRTGPSGPQHFGDGTRLSIL.